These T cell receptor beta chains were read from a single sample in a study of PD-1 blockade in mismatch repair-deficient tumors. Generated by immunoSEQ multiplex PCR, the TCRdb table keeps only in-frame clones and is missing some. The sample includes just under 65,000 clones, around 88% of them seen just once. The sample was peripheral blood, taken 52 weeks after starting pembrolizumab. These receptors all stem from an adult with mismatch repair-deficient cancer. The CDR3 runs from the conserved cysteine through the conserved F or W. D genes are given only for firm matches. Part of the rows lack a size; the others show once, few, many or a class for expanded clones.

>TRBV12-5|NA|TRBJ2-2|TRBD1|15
TGTGCTAGTGGTTTGGGACAGGGATTCGCCGGGGAGCTGTTTTTT
CASGLGQGFAGELFF
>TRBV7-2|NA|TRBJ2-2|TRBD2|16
TGTGCCAGCAGCACCCTCAGCGGGGGGAACACCGGGGAGCTGTTTTTT
CASSTLSGGNTGELFF
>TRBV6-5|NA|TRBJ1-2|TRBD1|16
TGTGCCAGCAGTTACGCTCGAACAGGGGGCGCCGATGGCTACACCTTC
CASSYARTGGADGYTF
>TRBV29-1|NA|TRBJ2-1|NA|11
TGCAGCGTACTTGCAAACAATGAGCAGTTCTTC
CSVLANNEQFF
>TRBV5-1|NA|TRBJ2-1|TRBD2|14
TGCGCCAGCAGCTTGATTCCGGGAGGAAATGAGCAGTTCTTC
CASSLIPGGNEQFF
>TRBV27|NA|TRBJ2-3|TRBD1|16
TGTGCCAGCAGTAACCCCCGGACAGGGTACACAGATACGCAGTATTTT
CASSNPRTGYTDTQYF
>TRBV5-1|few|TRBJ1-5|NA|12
TGCGCCAGCAGCTTGGCCCGGCGGCCCCAGCATTTT
CASSLARRPQHF
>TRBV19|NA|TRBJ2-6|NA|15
TGTGCCAGTAGTCCGAGGGGGACTGGGGCCAACGTCCTGACTTTC
CASSPRGTGANVLTF
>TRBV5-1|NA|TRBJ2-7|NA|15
TGCGCCAGCAGCTTGGCACCGACGGGAAGTTACGAGCAGTACTTC
CASSLAPTGSYEQYF
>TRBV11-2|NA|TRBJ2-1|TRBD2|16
TGTGCCAGCAGCTCCACAGGACTAGCGGTTTACAATGAGCAGTTCTTC
CASSSTGLAVYNEQFF
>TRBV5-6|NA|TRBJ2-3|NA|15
TGTGCCAGCAGCTTGGGGACAACTCCCCCTTTGGCGCAGTATTTT
CASSLGTTPPLAQYF
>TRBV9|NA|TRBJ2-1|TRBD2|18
TGTGCCAGCAGCGCAAAGGGACTAGCGGAGGCAGTGGGGCATGAGCAGTTCTTC
CASSAKGLAEAVGHEQFF
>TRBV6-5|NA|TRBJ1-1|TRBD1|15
TGTGCCAGCAGTTCCACCGGGACAGGGTACACTGAAGCTTTCTTT
CASSSTGTGYTEAFF
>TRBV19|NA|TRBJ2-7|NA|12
TGTGCCAGTAGGGGCCCCTGGGACGAGCAGTACTTC
CASRGPWDEQYF
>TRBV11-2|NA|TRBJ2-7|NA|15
TGTGCCAGCAGCTTCCGGGACGGAATCTCCTACGAGCAGTACTTC
CASSFRDGISYEQYF
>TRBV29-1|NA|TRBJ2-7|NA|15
TGCAGCGTTGTGAGGGGGGCCAGAGCCTCCTACGAGCAGTACTTC
CSVVRGARASYEQYF
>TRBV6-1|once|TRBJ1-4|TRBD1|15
TGTGCCAGCTTTGATATCCGGACAGGCAATGAAAAACTGTTTTTT
CASFDIRTGNEKLFF
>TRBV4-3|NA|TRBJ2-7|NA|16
TGCGCCAGCAGCCAAGATTGGGGGGATTTATCCTACGAGCAGTACTTC
CASSQDWGDLSYEQYF
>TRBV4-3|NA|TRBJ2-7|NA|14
TGCGCCAGCAGCCAAGGGGATAGCTCCTACGAGCAGTACTTC
CASSQGDSSYEQYF
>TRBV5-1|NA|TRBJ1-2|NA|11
TGCGCCAGCAGCTTGGATGGGGGCTACACCTTC
CASSLDGGYTF
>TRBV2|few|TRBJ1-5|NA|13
TGTGCCAGCATGGGCCAGGGAGACCAGCCCCAGCATTTT
CASMGQGDQPQHF
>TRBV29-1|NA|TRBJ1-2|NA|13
TGCAGCGCCTCCTTTTCTGGACCCTATGGCTACACCTTC
CSASFSGPYGYTF
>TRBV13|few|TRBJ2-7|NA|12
TGTGCCAGCAGCTTGGGGCTGGACGAGCAGTACTTC
CASSLGLDEQYF
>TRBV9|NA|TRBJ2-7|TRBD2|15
TGTGCCAGCAGCGACGGGACTAGCGGGTCCTACGAGCAGTACTTC
CASSDGTSGSYEQYF
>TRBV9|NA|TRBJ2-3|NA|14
TGTGCCAGCAGCACCGGAACACACACAGATACGCAGTATTTT
CASSTGTHTDTQYF
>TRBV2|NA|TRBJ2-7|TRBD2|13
TGTGCCAGCAGCCCGGGACTAGCGTACGAGCAGTACTTC
CASSPGLAYEQYF
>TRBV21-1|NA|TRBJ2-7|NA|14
TGTGCCAGCAGCAAAGGGACTGAAACCTACGAGCAGTACTTC
CASSKGTETYEQYF
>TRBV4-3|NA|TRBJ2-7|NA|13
TGCGCCAGCAGCCAAGTACTAGCCTACGAGCAGTACTTC
CASSQVLAYEQYF
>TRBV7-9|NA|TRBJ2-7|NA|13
TGTGCCAGCAGCTCAACAGAATACTACGAGCAGTACTTC
CASSSTEYYEQYF
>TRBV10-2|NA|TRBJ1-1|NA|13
TGCGCCAGCATGGCAGGGATCGACACTGAAGCTTTCTTT
CASMAGIDTEAFF
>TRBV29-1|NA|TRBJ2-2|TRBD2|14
TGCAGCGTCGGGACTAGCGGGGTCGGAGGGGAGCTGTTTTTT
CSVGTSGVGGELFF
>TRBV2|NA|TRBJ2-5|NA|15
TGTGCCAGCAGTGTGAGACCCTCGAGAGGAGAGACCCAGTACTTC
CASSVRPSRGETQYF
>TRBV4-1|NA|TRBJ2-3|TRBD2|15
TGCGCCAGCAGCGGACTAGCGGGAGACGGAGATACGCAGTATTTT
CASSGLAGDGDTQYF
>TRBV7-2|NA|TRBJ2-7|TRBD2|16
TGTGCCAGCAGCACGCAAACCCTAGCGGGAGGTTACGAGCAGTACTTC
CASSTQTLAGGYEQYF
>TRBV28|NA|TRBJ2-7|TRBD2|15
TGTGCCAGCAGTTTAGAGGCGGGAGGCGCCTACGAGCAGTACTTC
CASSLEAGGAYEQYF
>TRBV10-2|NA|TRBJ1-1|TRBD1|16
TGCGCCAGCAGTGAGTGGTCAGGGGGAATGAACACTGAAGCTTTCTTT
CASSEWSGGMNTEAFF
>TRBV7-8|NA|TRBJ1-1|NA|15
TGTGCCAGCAGCCCCCCGTTAAGCAGGAACACTGAAGCTTTCTTT
CASSPPLSRNTEAFF
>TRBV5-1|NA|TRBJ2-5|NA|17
TGCGCCAGCAGCTTGTTTCCGGGTACGGGAAAGCAAGAGACCCAGTACTTC
CASSLFPGTGKQETQYF
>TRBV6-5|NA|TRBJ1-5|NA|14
TGTGCCAGCAGTTACAACCGGGTTGATCAGCCCCAGCATTTT
CASSYNRVDQPQHF
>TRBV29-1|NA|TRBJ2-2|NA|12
TGCAGCGTCCGAGACCAAACCGGGGAGCTGTTTTTT
CSVRDQTGELFF
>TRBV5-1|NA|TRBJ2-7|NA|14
TGCGCCAGCAGCTTAACAGGGCTGTCCTACGAGCAGTACTTC
CASSLTGLSYEQYF
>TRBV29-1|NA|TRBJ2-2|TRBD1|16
TGCAGCGTTGAAGCCAGGGACAGGGTAGACACCGGGGAGCTGTTTTTT
CSVEARDRVDTGELFF
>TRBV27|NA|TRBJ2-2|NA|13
TGTGCCTTACAAGACTATGGACCCGGGGAGCTGTTTTTT
CALQDYGPGELFF
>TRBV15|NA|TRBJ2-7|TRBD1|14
TGTGCCAGCGCTGGGGACAGGGGCTCCTACGAGCAGTACTTC
CASAGDRGSYEQYF
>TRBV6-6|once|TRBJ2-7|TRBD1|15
TGTGCCAGCAGTTACGACAGGGGGTTCACCTACGAGCAGTACTTC
CASSYDRGFTYEQYF
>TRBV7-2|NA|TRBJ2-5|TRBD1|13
TGTGCCAGCAGCCGACAGGGGGAAGAGACCCAGTACTTC
CASSRQGEETQYF
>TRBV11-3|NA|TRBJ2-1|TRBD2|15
TGTGCCAGCAGCTTCCTAGCGGGGGCCTACAATGAGCAGTTCTTC
CASSFLAGAYNEQFF
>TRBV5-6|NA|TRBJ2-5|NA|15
TGTGCCAGCAGCTTGGAGCGGGTATACCAAGAGACCCAGTACTTC
CASSLERVYQETQYF
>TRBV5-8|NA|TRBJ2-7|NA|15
TGTGCCAGCAGCTTTTGGGGTAGTGAGTACTACGAGCAGTACTTC
CASSFWGSEYYEQYF
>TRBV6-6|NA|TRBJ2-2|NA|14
TGTGCCAGCAGTCCCCTTGGGGAGGCCGGGGAGCTGTTTTTT
CASSPLGEAGELFF
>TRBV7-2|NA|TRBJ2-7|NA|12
TGTGCCAGCAGCACGCCGAGGCGCGAGCAGTACTTC
CASSTPRREQYF
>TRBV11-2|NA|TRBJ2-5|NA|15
TGTGCCAGCAGCTCCGGGACGGAAGACCAAGAGACCCAGTACTTC
CASSSGTEDQETQYF